This T cell receptor (beta chain) was identified during a study of shared clonotypes between healthy human individuals. Study as a whole: Researchers assigned three CD4 naive, three CD4 memory, two CD8 naive and one CD8 memory plate to each donor. Overall study findings and caveats: Naive subsets usually exceeded memory subsets in estimated richness. The rarefaction results pointed to incomplete sorted-subset sequencing despite large depth.

With respect to this clone: The antigen is undetermined.

Assay: immunoSEQ multiplex PCR; the TCRdb copy retains only in-frame clones and omits some. The data contain some 1.1 million clones, approximately 80% of them singletons. The CDR3 totals 16 residues. Germline loops: CDR1 SGDLS, CDR2 YYNGEE. Trimming took 4 bases from V and 9 from J; bases not matched to a gene: 15. This receptor was obtained from a man between 18 and 35 years old in good health. Some clones in this sample may be carry-over from other donors' samples. The specimen was memory CD4+ T cells from PBMCs. The subset: CD45RA-negative fraction. This chain links TRBV9 with TRBJ2-1; 8 bases map to TRBD2. The CDR3 bases are TGTGCCAGCAGCCAGAGAAGCGGGAGAGTTGCGGGTGAGCAGTTCTTC. This sequence encodes CASSQRSGRVAGEQFF.